This T cell receptor (beta chain) was identified during a study of blood T cell repertoires in COVID-19. Study-level information: Samples came from the United States, Italy and Spain, spanning acute and convalescent COVID-19. Sample material is recorded as cDNA or gDNA derived from T cells, B-cell-depleted T cells, or PBMCs.

How the authors handled the data: Reference gene primer amplification yielded estimated nucleated cell counts. Libraries were prepared by immunoSEQ multiplex PCR; TCRdb keeps only in-frame clonotypes and omits some of them. D and trimming were read from the DNA, whereas the V and J calls and clone size are those reported in that table. The table has roughly 200,000 clones, approximately 90% seen once; the top ten hold approximately 0.5%. From germline, CDR1 is SGHNT and CDR2 YYREEE (reference sequence). The CDR3 sequence is 14 residues long. Trimming removed 4 bases at V and 4 bases at J, with 14 bases between.

The sequencing sample was made of peripheral blood. The TCR comes from a man in his fifties or sixties with acute or convalescent COVID-19. This chain joins TRBV5-4 and TRBJ1-1, with D possibly being TRBD1 (6 bases). Written as DNA, the CDR3 is TGTGCCAGCAGCCGGGATAGGGGGAGCACTGAAGCTTTCTTT. It specifies CASSRDRGSTEAFF. The variable domain in full, with the rest retrieved from reference TRBV5-4 and TRBJ1-1, is ETGVTQSPTHLIKTRGQQVTLRCSSQSGHNTVSWYQQALGQGPQFIFQYYREEENGRGNFPPRFSGLQFPNYSSELNVNALELDDSALYLCASSRDRGSTEAFFGQGTRLTVV.